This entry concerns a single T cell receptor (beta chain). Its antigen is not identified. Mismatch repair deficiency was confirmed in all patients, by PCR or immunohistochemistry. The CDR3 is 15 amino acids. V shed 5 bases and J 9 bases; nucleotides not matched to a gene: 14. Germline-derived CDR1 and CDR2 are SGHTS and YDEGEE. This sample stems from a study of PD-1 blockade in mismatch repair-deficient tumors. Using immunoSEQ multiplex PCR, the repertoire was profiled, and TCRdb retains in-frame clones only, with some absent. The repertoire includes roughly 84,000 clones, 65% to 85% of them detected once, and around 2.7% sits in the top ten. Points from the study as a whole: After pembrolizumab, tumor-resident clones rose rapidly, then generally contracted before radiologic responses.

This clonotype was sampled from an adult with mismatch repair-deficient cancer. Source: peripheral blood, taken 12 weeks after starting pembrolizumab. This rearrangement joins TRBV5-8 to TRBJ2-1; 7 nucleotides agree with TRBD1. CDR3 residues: CASRTTGTVFVEQFF. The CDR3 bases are TGTGCCAGCAGGACTACCGGGACAGTCTTTGTTGAGCAGTTCTTC.